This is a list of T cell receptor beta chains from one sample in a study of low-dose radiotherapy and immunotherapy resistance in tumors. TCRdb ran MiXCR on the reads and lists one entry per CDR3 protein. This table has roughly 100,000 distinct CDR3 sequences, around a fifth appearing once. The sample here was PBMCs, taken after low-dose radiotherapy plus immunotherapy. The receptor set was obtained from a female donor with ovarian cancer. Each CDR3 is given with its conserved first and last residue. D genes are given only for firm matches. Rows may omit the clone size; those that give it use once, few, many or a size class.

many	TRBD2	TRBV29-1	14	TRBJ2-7	TGCAGCGTTCGGGGACTAGCGGGGTCTCGCGAGCAGTACTTC	CSVRGLAGSREQYF
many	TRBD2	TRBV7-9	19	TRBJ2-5	TGTGCCAGCAGCTTACGGCTGCGGGGGGGCGTGGAGTTCCAAGAGACCCAGTACTTC	CASSLRLRGGVEFQETQYF
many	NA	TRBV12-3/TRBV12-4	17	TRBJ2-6	TGTGCCAGCAGACCGGAGGACGCTTTCTCTGGGGCCAACGTCCTGACTTTC	CASRPEDAFSGANVLTF
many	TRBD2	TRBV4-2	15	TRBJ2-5	TGTGCCAGCAGCCAAAGGCTAGCGGGACAAGAGACCCAGTACTTC	CASSQRLAGQETQYF
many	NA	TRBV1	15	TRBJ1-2	TGCACCAGCAGGCTATCAGGGGGCCTTAACTATGGCTACACCTTC	CTSRLSGGLNYGYTF
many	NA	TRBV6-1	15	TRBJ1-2	TGTGCCAGCAGTGAAGGGACAGCCGAAGGGCATGGCTACACCTTC	CASSEGTAEGHGYTF
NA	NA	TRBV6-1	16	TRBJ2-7	TGTGCCAGCAGTTACCGCACAGGGAAGGGCTCCTACGAGCAGTGCTTC	CASSYRTGKGSYEQCF
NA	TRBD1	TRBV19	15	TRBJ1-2	TGTGCCAGTAGTATTCTGACAGGGGGGAACTATGGCTACACCTTC	CASSILTGGNYGYTF
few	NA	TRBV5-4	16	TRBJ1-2	TGTGCCAGCAGCCCGTCCCGGGGCCCAGCCGACTATGGCTACACCTTC	CASSPSRGPADYGYTF
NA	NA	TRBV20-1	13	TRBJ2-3	TGCAGTGCTGGGGAAACTAGCACAGATACGCAGTATTTT	CSAGETSTDTQYF
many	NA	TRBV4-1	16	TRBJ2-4	TGCGCCAGCAGCCAGGGGGGCGAGCGGGCCAAAAACATTCAGTACTTC	CASSQGGERAKNIQYF
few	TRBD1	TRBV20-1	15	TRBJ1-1	TGCAGTGCTAGAGATGCCGGGACAGGGACCACTGAAGCTTTCTTT	CSARDAGTGTTEAFF
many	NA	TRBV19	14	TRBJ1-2	TGTGCCAGTACCCCGCCAGGGGTGTCGCATGGCTACACCTTC	CASTPPGVSHGYTF
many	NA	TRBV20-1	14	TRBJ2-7	TGCAGTGCTGTTCCCCTTAGCGGATCGATCGAGCAGTACTTC	CSAVPLSGSIEQYF
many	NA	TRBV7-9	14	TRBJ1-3	TGTGCCAGCAGCTTTGCGATGTCTGGAAACACCATATATTTT	CASSFAMSGNTIYF